This passage covers 30 T cell receptor beta chains from one sample sequenced in a study of OX40 agonist ivuxolimab in advanced cancers. Sequencing used immunoSEQ multiplex PCR; TCRdb keeps in-frame clones, though not all of them. Of 9,500 to 10,000 clones in the sample, roughly 70% were seen once. The sample in question was CD4+ or CD8+ T cells sorted from blood, obtained in a trial of the OX40 agonist ivuxolimab. These receptors were obtained from an adult with an advanced solid tumor such as melanoma, head and neck, liver or kidney cancer.

V is TRBV7-9 and J is TRBJ2-3, with D perhaps matching TRBD2 (6 bases). The ends were cut back, 4 bases at V and 4 bases at J, with 12 bases in the middle. The CDR3 totals 14 residues. The V gene's germline CDR1 is SEHNR and CDR2 FQNEAQ (reference sequence). The CDR3 sequence is CASSWLGEADTQYF. As DNA, the CDR3 is TGTGCCAGCAGCTGGCTAGGGGAGGCAGATACGCAGTATTTT.

The chain couples TRBV2 to TRBJ2-7, with 7 bases identical to TRBD2. V shed 7 bases, J shed 0 bases, and the junction held 3 bases outside the gene matches. The CDR3 is 13 amino acids. The V gene's germline CDR1 is SNHLY and CDR2 FYNNEI. CDR3 bases: TGTGCCAGCAAGTCTAGCGGCTCCTACGAGCAGTACTTC. It codes for CASKSSGSYEQYF.

CDR3: CASRGTANYGYTF. CDR3 nucleotides: TGTGCCAGCAGAGGGACGGCTAACTATGGCTACACCTTC. The rearrangement uses TRBV6-1 and TRBJ1-2; D perhaps matches TRBD1 (5 bases). V dropped 6 bases and J dropped 0 bases, with 8 bases sitting between them. The germline V gene has CDR1 MNHNS and CDR2 SASEGT. The CDR3 covers 13 residues.

The chain recombines TRBV19 with TRBJ1-5; D might be TRBD1 (6 bases). Germline-derived CDR1 and CDR2 are LNHDA and SQIVND (reference sequence). Trimming left V 3 bases short and J 3 bases short, with 12 bases between. CDR3 size: 15 residues. The CDR3 region has the DNA TGTGCCAGTAGTATCGGGGGGGCTTACAATCAGCCCCAGCATTTT. Translated, it gives CASSIGGAYNQPQHF.

The genes are TRBV4-3 and TRBJ2-2; TRBD1 might be the D (6 bases). Trimming took 0 bases from V and 2 from J, leaving 10 bases between them. This CDR3 contains 16 residues. Germline CDR1 LGHNA, CDR2 YSLEER. The CDR3 sequence is CASSQDRRGNTGELFF. The CDR3 DNA is TGCGCCAGCAGCCAAGATCGCAGGGGAAACACCGGGGAGCTGTTTTTT.

There are a few counts of this clone. The rearrangement links TRBV27 to TRBJ1-1; 8 bases fit TRBD1. Germline CDR1 and CDR2: MNHEY and SMNVEV (reference sequence). CDR3 size: 13 residues. The J segment lost 10 bases and the V segment lost 5 bases, leaving 9 bases of the junction unmatched. The CDR3, as DNA: TGTGCCAGCAGTCCCGGACAGGGTTTGCGAGCTTTCTTT. Protein sequence: CASSPGQGLRAFF.

This chain uses TRBV15 with TRBJ1-6; D is possibly TRBD1 (6 bases). Trimming left V 3 bases short and J 6 bases short, with 18 bases between. This CDR3 is built from 17 residues. CDR1 and CDR2 (germline): LNHNV, YYDKDF (reference sequence). The CDR3 sequence: CATSRGVQGPGNSPLHF. CDR3 in DNA: TGTGCCACCAGCAGGGGAGTCCAGGGGCCGGGTAATTCACCCCTCCACTTT.

This chain joins TRBV4-1 and TRBJ2-2; 9 positions match TRBD1. The CDR3 is made up of 17 amino acids. Trimming removed 2 bases from V and 6 bases from J; junction bases left unmatched: 10. Germline assignment: CDR1 MGHRA and CDR2 YSYEKL. The CDR3 sequence: CASSQYATGGDSGELFF. In nucleotides, the CDR3 is TGCGCCAGCAGCCAATACGCTACAGGGGGCGATTCCGGGGAGCTGTTTTTT.

In this sample, this clone turned up once. This sequence joins TRBV19 and TRBJ1-2; 10 nucleotides agree with TRBD1. V trimming: 3 bases; J trimming: 4 bases; junction bases outside the gene matches: 5. Per germline, CDR1 LNHDA and CDR2 SQIVND (reference sequence). This CDR3 comprises 15 residues. DNA for the CDR3: TGTGCCAGTAGTATTCGACAGGGGGCCCCCTATGGCTACACCTTC. This gives the protein CASSIRQGAPYGYTF. Filled out from reference TRBV19 and TRBJ1-2, the complete variable domain reads DGGITQSPKYLFRKEGQNVTLSCEQNLNHDAMYWYRQDPGQGLRLIYYSQIVNDFQKGDIAEGYSVSREKKESFPLTVTSAQKNPTAFYLCASSIRQGAPYGYTFGSGTRLTVV.

The chain has TRBV4-3 and TRBJ1-4; 8 bases map to TRBD1. V trimming: 3 bases; J trimming: 4 bases; junction bases outside the gene matches: 4. The CDR3 is 15 residues long. Germline loops: CDR1 LGHNA, CDR2 YSLEER. CDR3 sequence: CASSQGTGVNEKLFF. CDR3 in DNA: TGCGCCAGCAGCCAGGGGACAGGCGTTAATGAAAAACTGTTTTTT.

The table lists this clone with a few counts. The V call is TRBV27, the J call TRBJ2-3; the D gene is possibly TRBD2 (5 bases). The ends were cut back, 2 bases at V and 1 base at J, with 19 bases in the middle. The CDR3 runs 18 residues. The V gene's germline CDR1 is MNHEY and CDR2 SMNVEV (reference sequence). This CDR3 is CASSLTGIASLGTDTQYF. CDR3 nucleotide sequence: TGTGCCAGCAGTTTAACGGGAATAGCTTCTCTAGGCACAGATACGCAGTATTTT.

CDR3 protein: CASRWLAGAYEQYF. The CDR3 nucleotides are TGTGCCAGCAGATGGCTAGCGGGGGCCTACGAGCAGTACTTC. The chain joins TRBV28 to TRBJ2-7; 10 bases are shared with TRBD2. This CDR3 contains 14 residues. CDR1 is MDHEN, CDR2 SYDVKM, per germline. The V segment lost 6 bases and the J segment 2 bases; nucleotides outside the gene matches: 4.

This clone was detected only a few times. The gene calls are TRBV7-9 and TRBJ1-4; 9 bases line up with TRBD1. The CDR3 spans 15 residues. Germline assignment: CDR1 SEHNR and CDR2 FQNEAQ (reference sequence). V trimming: 5 bases; J trimming: 6 bases; junction bases outside the gene matches: 7. This CDR3 reads CASSASTGGDEKLFF. In nucleotides, the CDR3 is TGTGCCAGCAGCGCGTCGACAGGGGGTGATGAAAAACTGTTTTTT.

The rearrangement links TRBV6-1 to TRBJ1-2; D is possibly TRBD1 (5 bases). Looked up from germline, CDR1 is MNHNS and CDR2 is SASEGT. The CDR3 totals 18 residues. The V gene lost 3 bases and the J gene lost 0 bases, with 20 bases spanning the gap. CDR3 residues: CASSDILIVGGSNYGYTF. CDR3 nucleotides: TGTGCCAGCAGTGATATATTAATAGTGGGGGGTTCTAACTATGGCTACACCTTC.

This clone showed up just a few times. The CDR3 DNA follows: TGTGCCAGCAGCCCACCTCCGGGCTCCCGTGGAGAAAAACTGTTTTTT. Protein sequence: CASSPPPGSRGEKLFF. The chain couples TRBV28 to TRBJ1-4; D not certain. The germline gives CDR1 MDHEN, CDR2 SYDVKM. CDR3 length: 16 amino acids. V gave up 6 bases and J gave up 8 bases, with 22 bases separating them.

V and J are TRBV7-9 and TRBJ2-6, with D uncertain. Trimming removed 4 bases from V and 4 bases from J, with 20 bases in between. The CDR3 runs 18 residues. Per germline, CDR1 SEHNR and CDR2 FQNEAQ (reference sequence). In nucleotides, the CDR3 is TGTGCCAGCAGCTCCACGCGTAACGTTCCCTCAGGGGCCAACGTCCTGACTTTC. Translation gives CASSSTRNVPSGANVLTF.

The chain has TRBV12-5 and TRBJ1-1; no reliable D call. This CDR3 region has 13 residues. Trimming left V 3 bases short and J 1 base short, with 6 bases between. Germline loops: CDR1 LGHNT, CDR2 FRNRAP. The DNA of the CDR3 is TGTGCTAGTGGTTTATTAGAGAACACTGAAGCTTTCTTT. It is translated as CASGLLENTEAFF.

The CDR3 nucleotides are TGTGCCAGCAGCTACACTAGCGGGGGAGAAGAGACCCAGTACTTC. Amino acid sequence: CASSYTSGGEETQYF. The chain employs TRBV7-9 and TRBJ2-5, with 11 positions matching TRBD2. This CDR3 comprises 15 residues. Germline CDR1 SEHNR, CDR2 FQNEAQ (reference sequence). Trimming at V came to 4 bases and at J to 3 bases, leaving 4 bases not matched to a gene.

About this clone itself: Different DNA sequences within this sample yield the same CDR3. The rearrangement links TRBV7-9 to TRBJ1-6, with a possible D match to TRBD1 (5 bases). The CDR3 is made up of 14 amino acids. Deletions cut 3 bases from V and 6 bases from J, with 9 bases between. CDR1 SEHNR and CDR2 FQNEAQ come from the germline V gene (reference sequence). The CDR3 sequence: CASSFLGPNSPLHF. The CDR3, as DNA: TGTGCCAGCAGCTTCTTGGGACCTAATTCACCCCTCCACTTT.

The genes are TRBV4-2 and TRBJ2-7, with D perhaps being TRBD1 or TRBD2 (6 bases each). The CDR3 loop spans 16 amino acids. Trimming took off 0 bases at V and 4 bases at J, with 16 bases between the two ends. In germline, CDR1 is LGHNA, CDR2 YNFKEQ. The CDR3 loop is CASSQELTGASYEQYF. The DNA of the CDR3 is TGTGCCAGCAGCCAAGAGCTGACGGGGGCTTCATACGAGCAGTACTTC.

This chain joins TRBV11-3 and TRBJ1-1, with no clear D. Germline CDR1 SGHNT, CDR2 YENEEA. The CDR3 contains 13 residues. V was cut by 4 bases and J by 0 bases, with 6 bases left in between. The CDR3 protein is CASSYSLNTEAFF. The CDR3 DNA reads TGTGCCAGCAGCTACTCCTTGAACACTGAAGCTTTCTTT.

This clone was picked up one time. J is TRBJ2-5 and V is TRBV7-9; D gene ambiguous. Trimming took 5 bases from V and 5 from J, leaving 15 bases between them. The CDR3 runs to 14 residues. Germline V lookup: CDR1 SEHNR, CDR2 FQNEAQ (reference sequence). The CDR3: CASSAPGSGETQYF. The CDR3, as DNA: TGTGCCAGCAGCGCCCCGGGCTCCGGGGAGACCCAGTACTTC.

This chain uses TRBV29-1 with TRBJ2-1; D could derive from TRBD1 or TRBD2 (5 bases each). The CDR3 runs 11 residues. Per the germline V gene, CDR1 is SQVTM and CDR2 is ANQGSEA. V was cut by 2 bases and J by 15 bases, with 14 bases left in between. The CDR3 here is CSVELGTLLFF. The CDR3 region has the DNA TGCAGCGTTGAATTAGGGACCTTATTGTTCTTC.

The CDR3 region is CSVAGTLSYEQYF. DNA for the CDR3: TGCAGCGTTGCGGGGACGTTGTCCTACGAGCAGTACTTC. The chain couples TRBV29-1 to TRBJ2-7, with D perhaps matching TRBD1 or TRBD2 (5 bases each). Per germline, CDR1 SQVTM and CDR2 ANQGSEA. This CDR3 has 13 amino acids. V lost 4 bases and J 1 base, leaving 11 bases between the germline ends.

This clone was counted between two and nine times. The chain is built from TRBV4-3 and TRBJ2-7; a weak D match, TRBD1 (6 bases). There are 14 residues in the CDR3. V was pared by 1 base and J by 4 bases, with 11 bases between. CDR1 and CDR2 (germline): LGHNA, YSLEER. CDR3 sequence reads: CASSQGTGRYEQYF. The DNA for the CDR3 is TGCGCCAGCAGCCAAGGAACAGGGCGATACGAGCAGTACTTC.

By proportion, this clone is medium-sized (0.01 to 0.1%). Other DNA sequences in the same sample also yield this CDR3. The rearrangement uses TRBV6-5 and TRBJ2-1; 14 nucleotides align to TRBD2. The CDR3 is 16 residues long. The ends lost 3 bases at V and 7 bases at J; junction bases unmatched: 5. Looked up from germline, CDR1 is MNHEY and CDR2 is SVGAGI. CDR3 residues: CASSYTGLAGANEQFF. The CDR3 coding sequence is TGTGCCAGCAGTTATACGGGACTAGCGGGAGCGAATGAGCAGTTCTTC.

The CDR3 nucleotides read TGTGCCAGCAGCCCCAATCCAGGGGGGACGCAGTATTTT. It specifies CASSPNPGGTQYF. This chain uses TRBV7-9 with TRBJ2-3, with D perhaps TRBD1 (7 bases). The germline V gene has CDR1 SEHNR and CDR2 FQNEAQ (reference sequence). Trimming cost V 5 bases and J 9 bases, with 15 bases left between them. The CDR3 runs to 13 residues.

The DNA of the CDR3 is TGTGCCAGCAGCTTCGGAGGGCAAGAGACCCAGTACTTC. Protein product: CASSFGGQETQYF. The gene calls are TRBV7-9 and TRBJ2-5, with D possibly being TRBD2 (6 bases). V lost 3 bases and J 2 bases, leaving 7 bases between the germline ends. CDR3 length: 13 amino acids. Germline CDR1 and CDR2: SEHNR and FQNEAQ (reference sequence).

This chain joins TRBV20-1 and TRBJ2-7; 8 bases align to TRBD1. CDR3 size: 11 residues. V lost 6 bases, J lost 5 bases, and 3 bases stayed unmatched. Germline assignment: CDR1 DFQATT and CDR2 SNEGSKA (reference sequence). The chain's CDR3 is CSAPRGHEQYF. The CDR3 region has the DNA TGCAGTGCCCCCAGGGGGCACGAGCAGTACTTC.

The chain uses TRBV5-1 and TRBJ2-7; 8 bases map to TRBD1. V shed 2 bases, J shed 4 bases, and the junction held 5 bases outside the gene matches. The CDR3 contains 14 residues. The germline V gene has CDR1 SGHRS and CDR2 YFSETQ. CDR3 in DNA: TGCGCCAGCAGCTTCGGACAGGGACCTTACGAGCAGTACTTC. Encoded protein: CASSFGQGPYEQYF.